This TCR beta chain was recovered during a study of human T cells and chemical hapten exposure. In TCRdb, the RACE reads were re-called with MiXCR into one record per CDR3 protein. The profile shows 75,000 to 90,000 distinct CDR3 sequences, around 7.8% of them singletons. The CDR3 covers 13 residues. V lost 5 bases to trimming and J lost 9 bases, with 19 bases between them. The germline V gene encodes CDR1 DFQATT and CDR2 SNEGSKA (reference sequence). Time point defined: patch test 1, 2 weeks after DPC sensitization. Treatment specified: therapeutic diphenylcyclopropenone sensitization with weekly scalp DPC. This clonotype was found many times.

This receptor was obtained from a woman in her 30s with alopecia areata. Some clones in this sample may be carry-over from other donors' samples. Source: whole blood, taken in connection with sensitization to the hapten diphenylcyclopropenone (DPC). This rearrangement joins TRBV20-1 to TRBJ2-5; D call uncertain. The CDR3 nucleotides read TGCAGTGCTCAGGACCAGAGAGAGGCGGCCCAGTACTTC. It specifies CSAQDQREAAQYF.